This T cell receptor (beta chain) came from a study of blood T cells in healthy people across ages. Alongside a J-beta primer mix, a sample-barcoded 5' primer served in a second PCR lasting about 7 to 11 cycles. TCRdb re-analysed the 5' RACE reads in MiXCR, keeping a single row per CDR3 protein. This table has some 1.4 million distinct CDR3 sequences, about 43% appearing once. Trimming pared 5 bases from V and 5 bases from J, leaving 10 bases between. The CDR3 spans 13 residues. Per germline, CDR1 SNHLY and CDR2 FYNNEI. The rearrangement uses TRBV2 and TRBJ2-1; D is ambiguous. Sequenced input: blood. This TCR came from a woman younger than 35 in good health. The CDR3 region is CASSPTWDNEQFF. In nucleotides, the CDR3 is TGTGCCAGCAGTCCAACCTGGGACAATGAGCAGTTCTTC.